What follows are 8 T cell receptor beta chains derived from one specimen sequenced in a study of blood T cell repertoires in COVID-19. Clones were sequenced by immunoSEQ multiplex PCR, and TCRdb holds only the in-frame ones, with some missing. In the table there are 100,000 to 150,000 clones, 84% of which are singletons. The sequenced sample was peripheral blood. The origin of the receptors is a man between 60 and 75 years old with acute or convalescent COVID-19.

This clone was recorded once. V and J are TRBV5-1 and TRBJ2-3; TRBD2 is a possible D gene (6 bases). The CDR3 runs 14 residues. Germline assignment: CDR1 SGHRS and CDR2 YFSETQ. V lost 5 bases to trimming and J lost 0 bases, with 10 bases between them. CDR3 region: CASREGPSTDTQYF. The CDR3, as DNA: TGCGCCAGCAGGGAGGGACCTAGCACAGATACGCAGTATTTT.

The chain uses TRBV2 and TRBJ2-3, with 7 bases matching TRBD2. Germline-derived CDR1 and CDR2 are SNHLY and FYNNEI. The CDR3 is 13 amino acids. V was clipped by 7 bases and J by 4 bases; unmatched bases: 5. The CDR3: CASIRDYSDTQYF. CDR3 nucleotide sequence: TGTGCCAGCATCCGGGACTACTCAGATACGCAGTATTTT.

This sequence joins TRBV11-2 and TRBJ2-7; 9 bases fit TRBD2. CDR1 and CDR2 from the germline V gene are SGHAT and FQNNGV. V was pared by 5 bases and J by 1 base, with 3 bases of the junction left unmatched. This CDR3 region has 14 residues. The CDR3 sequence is CASSPRGGSYEQYF. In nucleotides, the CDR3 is TGTGCCAGCAGCCCGCGGGGGGGATCCTACGAGCAGTACTTC.

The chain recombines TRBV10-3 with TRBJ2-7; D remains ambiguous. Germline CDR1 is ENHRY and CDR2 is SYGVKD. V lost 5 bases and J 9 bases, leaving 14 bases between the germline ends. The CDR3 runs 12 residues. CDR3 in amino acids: CAISQAESGQYF. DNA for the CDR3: TGTGCCATCAGTCAGGCTGAGAGTGGGCAGTACTTC.

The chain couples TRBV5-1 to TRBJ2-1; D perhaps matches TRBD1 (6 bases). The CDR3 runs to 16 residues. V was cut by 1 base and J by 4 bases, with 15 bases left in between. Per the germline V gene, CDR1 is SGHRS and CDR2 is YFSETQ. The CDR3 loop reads CASSLLGRGRYNEQFF. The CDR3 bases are TGCGCCAGCAGCTTGCTCGGCAGGGGTCGTTACAATGAGCAGTTCTTC. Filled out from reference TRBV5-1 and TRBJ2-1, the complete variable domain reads KAGVTQTPRYLIKTRGQQVTLSCSPISGHRSVSWYQQTPGQGLQFLFEYFSETQRNKGNFPGRFSGRQFSNSRSEMNVSTLELGDSALYLCASSLLGRGRYNEQFFGPGTRLTVL.

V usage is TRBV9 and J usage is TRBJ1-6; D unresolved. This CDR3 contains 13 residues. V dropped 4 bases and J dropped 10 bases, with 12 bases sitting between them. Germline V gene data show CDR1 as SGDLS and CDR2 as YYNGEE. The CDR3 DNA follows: TGTGCCAGCAGCCTCGAGTCCAACTCACCCCTCCACTTT. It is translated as CASSLESNSPLHF.

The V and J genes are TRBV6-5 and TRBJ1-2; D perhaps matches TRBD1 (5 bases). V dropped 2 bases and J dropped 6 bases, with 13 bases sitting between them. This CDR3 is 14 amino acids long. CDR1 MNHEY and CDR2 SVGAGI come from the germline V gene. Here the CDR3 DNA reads TGTGCCAGCAGTTACGATAGGCTCAGGGATGGCTACACCTTC. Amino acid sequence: CASSYDRLRDGYTF.

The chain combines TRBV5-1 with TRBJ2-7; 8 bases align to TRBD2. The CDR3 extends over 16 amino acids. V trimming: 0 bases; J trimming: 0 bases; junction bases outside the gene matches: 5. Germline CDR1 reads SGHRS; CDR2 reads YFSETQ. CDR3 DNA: TGCGCCAGCAGCTTGGGTCCAGCGGGAGTCTCCTACGAGCAGTACTTC. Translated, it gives CASSLGPAGVSYEQYF. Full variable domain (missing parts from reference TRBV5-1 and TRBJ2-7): KAGVTQTPRYLIKTRGQQVTLSCSPISGHRSVSWYQQTPGQGLQFLFEYFSETQRNKGNFPGRFSGRQFSNSRSEMNVSTLELGDSALYLCASSLGPAGVSYEQYFGPGTRLTVT.